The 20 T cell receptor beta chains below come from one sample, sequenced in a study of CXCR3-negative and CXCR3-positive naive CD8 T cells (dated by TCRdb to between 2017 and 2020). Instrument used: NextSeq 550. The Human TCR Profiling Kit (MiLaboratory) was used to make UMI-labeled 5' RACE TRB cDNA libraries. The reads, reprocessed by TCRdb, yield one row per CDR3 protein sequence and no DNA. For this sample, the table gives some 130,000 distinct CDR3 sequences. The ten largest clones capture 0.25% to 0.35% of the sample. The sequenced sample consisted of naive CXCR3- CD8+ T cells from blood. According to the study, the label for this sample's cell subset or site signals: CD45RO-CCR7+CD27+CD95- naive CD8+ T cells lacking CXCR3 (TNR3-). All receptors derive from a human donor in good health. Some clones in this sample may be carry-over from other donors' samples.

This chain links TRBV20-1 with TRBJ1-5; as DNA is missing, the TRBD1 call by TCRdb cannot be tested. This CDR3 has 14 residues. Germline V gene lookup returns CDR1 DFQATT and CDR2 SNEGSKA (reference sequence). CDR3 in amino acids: CGGGGSYSNQPQHF.

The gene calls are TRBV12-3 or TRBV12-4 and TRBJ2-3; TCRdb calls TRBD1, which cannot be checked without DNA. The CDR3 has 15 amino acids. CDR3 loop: CASSLYGGITDTQYF.

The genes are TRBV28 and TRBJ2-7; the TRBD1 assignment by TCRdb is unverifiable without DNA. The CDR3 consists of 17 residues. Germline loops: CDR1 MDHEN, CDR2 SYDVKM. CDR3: CASSSATDRGGVYEQYF.

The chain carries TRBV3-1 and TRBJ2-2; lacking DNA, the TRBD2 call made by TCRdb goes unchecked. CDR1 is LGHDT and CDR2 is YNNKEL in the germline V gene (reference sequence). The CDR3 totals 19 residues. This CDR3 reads CASSQRGFRDFWNTGELFF. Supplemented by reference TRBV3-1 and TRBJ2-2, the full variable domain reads DTAVSQTPKYLVTQMGNDKSIKCEQNLGHDTMYWYKQDSKKFLKIMFSYNNKELIINETVPNRFSPKSPDKAHLNLHINSLELGDSAVYFCASSQRGFRDFWNTGELFFGEGSRLTVL.

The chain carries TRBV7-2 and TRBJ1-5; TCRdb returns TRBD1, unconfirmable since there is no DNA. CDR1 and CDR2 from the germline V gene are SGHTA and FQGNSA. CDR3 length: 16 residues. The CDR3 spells CASSSGQGAMYQPQHF.

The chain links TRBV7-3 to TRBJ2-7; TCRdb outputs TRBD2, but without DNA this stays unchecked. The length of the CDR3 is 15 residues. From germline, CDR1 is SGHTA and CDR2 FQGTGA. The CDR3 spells CASSPSGAGGDEQYF.

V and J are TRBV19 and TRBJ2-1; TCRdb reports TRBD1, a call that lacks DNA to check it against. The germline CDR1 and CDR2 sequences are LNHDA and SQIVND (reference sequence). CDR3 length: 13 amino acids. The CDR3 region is CASLKTGGDEQFF.

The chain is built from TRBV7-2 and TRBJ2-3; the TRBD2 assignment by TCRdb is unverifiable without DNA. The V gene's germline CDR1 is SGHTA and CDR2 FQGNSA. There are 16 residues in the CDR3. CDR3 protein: CASSSGLAGEGVSQYF. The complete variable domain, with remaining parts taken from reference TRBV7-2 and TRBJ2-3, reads GAGVSQSPSNKVTEKGKDVELRCDPISGHTALYWYRQSLGQGLEFLIYFQGNSAPDKSGLPSDRFSAERTGGSVSTLTIQRTQQEDSAVYLCASSSGLAGEGVSQYFGPGTRLTVL.

The CDR3 spells CASSFPGNYGYTF. This sequence joins TRBV21-1 and TRBJ1-2; TCRdb proposes TRBD1, but this gene call is untestable without DNA. TRBV21-1 is a known pseudogene. CDR3 length equals 13 residues.

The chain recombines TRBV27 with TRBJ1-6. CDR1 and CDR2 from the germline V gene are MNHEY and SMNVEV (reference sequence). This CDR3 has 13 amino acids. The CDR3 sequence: CASSLVGNSPLHF.

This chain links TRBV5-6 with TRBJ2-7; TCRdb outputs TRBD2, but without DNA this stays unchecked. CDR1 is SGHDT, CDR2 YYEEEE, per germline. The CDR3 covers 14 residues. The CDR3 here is CASSLSLAAYEQYF.

The CDR3 here is CASSPAGNEQFF. The V call is TRBV7-9, the J call TRBJ2-1. Looked up from germline, CDR1 is SEHNR and CDR2 is FQNEAQ (reference sequence). The CDR3 covers 12 residues.

The CDR3 is CASSLGLAGGYRDEQYF. This chain connects TRBV5-1 to TRBJ2-7; TCRdb's D call, TRBD2, is unchecked because there is no DNA. Germline-derived CDR1 and CDR2 are SGHRS and YFSETQ. This CDR3 has 17 amino acids.

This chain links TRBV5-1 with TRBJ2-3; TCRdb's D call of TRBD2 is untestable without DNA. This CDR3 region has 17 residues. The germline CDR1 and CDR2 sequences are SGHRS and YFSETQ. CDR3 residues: CASSLESALTATDTQYF. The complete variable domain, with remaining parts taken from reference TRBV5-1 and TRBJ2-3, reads KAGVTQTPRYLIKTRGQQVTLSCSPISGHRSVSWYQQTPGQGLQFLFEYFSETQRNKGNFPGRFSGRQFSNSRSEMNVSTLELGDSALYLCASSLESALTATDTQYFGPGTRLTVL.

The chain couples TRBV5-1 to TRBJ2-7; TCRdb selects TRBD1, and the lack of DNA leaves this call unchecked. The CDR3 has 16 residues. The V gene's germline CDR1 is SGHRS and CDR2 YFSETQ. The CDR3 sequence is CASSWGGQGFSYEQYF.

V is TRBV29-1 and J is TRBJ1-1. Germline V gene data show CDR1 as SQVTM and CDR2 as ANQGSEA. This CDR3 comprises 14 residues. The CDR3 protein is CSVSGTVAATEAFF.

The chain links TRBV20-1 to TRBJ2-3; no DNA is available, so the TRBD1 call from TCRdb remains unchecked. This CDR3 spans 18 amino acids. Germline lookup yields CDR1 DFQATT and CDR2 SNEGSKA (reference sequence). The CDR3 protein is CSARDLPTGTGIPDTQYF.

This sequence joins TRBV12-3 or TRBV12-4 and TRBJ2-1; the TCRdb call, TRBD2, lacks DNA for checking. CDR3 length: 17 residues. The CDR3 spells CASRPVPGLGRYNEQFF.

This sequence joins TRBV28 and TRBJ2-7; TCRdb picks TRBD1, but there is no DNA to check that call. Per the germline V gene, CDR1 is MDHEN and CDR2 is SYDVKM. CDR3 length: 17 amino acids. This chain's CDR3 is CASSAPSGAGNAYEQYF.

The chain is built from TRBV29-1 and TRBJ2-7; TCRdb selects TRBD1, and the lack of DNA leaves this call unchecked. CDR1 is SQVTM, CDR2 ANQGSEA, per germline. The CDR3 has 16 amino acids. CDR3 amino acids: CSVDESGTGGLHEQYF.